A selection of T cell receptor beta chains follows, all from one sample in a study of siplizumab effects on memory and regulatory T cells. Here immunoSEQ multiplex PCR was the method, and the copy in TCRdb shows in-frame clones only, minus some. Of approximately 75,000 clones listed, roughly 93% are singletons. Sequencing was carried out using CD8+ T cells sorted from blood. These receptors all stem from a human donor in good health. The CDR3 runs from the conserved cysteine through the conserved F or W. A D gene is named only where the DNA matches it firmly. Some rows have no size entry. The others give once, few or many, or a class for an expanded clone.

D gene | J gene | V gene | clone size | CDR3 DNA | CDR3 protein
. | TRBJ1-2 | TRBV11-2 | . | TGTGCCAGCAGCTTCGAGGGGGGCTACGGCTACACCTTC | CASSFEGGYGYTF
. | TRBJ1-2 | TRBV25-1 | . | TGTGCCAGCAGAGCGACAGCTAACTATGGCTACACCTTC | CASRATANYGYTF
TRBD2 | TRBJ2-7 | TRBV9 | . | TGTGCCAGCAGCGTAGGAGGCGGGGGGGCCGGGTACGAGCAGTACTTC | CASSVGGGGAGYEQYF
TRBD1 | TRBJ2-1 | TRBV15 | . | TGTGCCACCAGCGGTGACAGGGGTTCCTACAATGAGCAGTTCTTC | CATSGDRGSYNEQFF
. | TRBJ1-2 | TRBV19 | . | TGTGCCAGTAGTAGTGGTAAGGGCTACTATGGCTACACCTTC | CASSSGKGYYGYTF
. | TRBJ2-1 | TRBV7-3 | once | TGTGCCAGCAGCTTAGACGGGAGTTACAATGAGCAGTTCTTC | CASSLDGSYNEQFF
. | TRBJ2-5 | TRBV4-2 | . | TGTGCCAGCAGCCAAGTTGTACAAGGGTTTGAGGAGACCCAGTACTTC | CASSQVVQGFEETQYF
. | TRBJ2-7 | TRBV7-9 | once | TGTGCCAGCAGCCCCGGGGGTTTCGCCTACGAGCAGTACTTC | CASSPGGFAYEQYF
. | TRBJ2-6 | TRBV11-2 | . | TGTGCCAGCAGCTTAGGGGCTTCTGGGGCCAACGTCCTGACTTTC | CASSLGASGANVLTF
. | TRBJ2-2 | TRBV13 | . | TGTGCCAGCAGCTTAGGGACAACGAACACCGGGGAGCTGTTTTTT | CASSLGTTNTGELFF
. | TRBJ1-1 | TRBV19 | . | TGTGCCAGTAGTATAGGGGGGTGGACTGAAGCTTTCTTT | CASSIGGWTEAFF
TRBD2 | TRBJ2-3 | TRBV7-3 | . | TGTGCCAGCAGCCCCTCTAGCGGGGTTGACACAGATACGCAGTATTTT | CASSPSSGVDTDTQYF